This T cell receptor beta chain was sequenced for a study of blood T cell repertoires in COVID-19. Measured with immunoSEQ multiplex PCR; TCRdb has only the in-frame clones, and not every one. Of around 250,000 clones listed, approximately 83% are singletons. The sample was PBMCs or T cells enriched from blood (not recorded which). This clonotype originated in a woman between 45 and 60 years old who had recovered from COVID-19.

This CDR3 is CASSQDGTSVETQYF. Written as DNA, the CDR3 is TGTGCCAGCAGCCAAGATGGTACTAGCGTGGAGACCCAGTACTTC. The V and J genes are TRBV3-1 (or the pseudogene TRBV3-2) and TRBJ2-5; 7 nucleotides align to TRBD2. Trimming removed 0 bases from V and 5 bases from J; junction bases left unmatched: 6. This CDR3 is built from 15 residues. Germline V CDR1 and CDR2: LGHDT, YNNKEL (reference sequence).